The following is a TCR beta chain sequence with its context. Its specificity is not known. V gave up 6 bases and J gave up 5 bases; unmatched junction bases: 9. Germline V gene sequence: CDR1 KGHSH, CDR2 LQKENI. The CDR3 has 15 amino acids. The source of the sample is a study of cytomegalovirus exposure and HLA in healthy donors. Study observations and caveats: About 87% or about 30% of the time was how often most TCR beta V segments were productive, according to an earlier analysis. Reportedly, a later analysis found an Asian-associated ancestry cluster had fewer N-insertions than the roughly 700-donor mean.

In the PCR, 60 Vbeta and 13 Jbeta primers were used. Study processing details: Later analysis identified tens of millions of unique TCR beta chains, some 10 million shared. Measured with immunoSEQ multiplex PCR; TCRdb has only the in-frame clones, and not every one. D and trimming were read from the DNA, whereas the V and J calls and clone size are those reported in that table. The table has around 140,000 clones, more than 75% seen once. Sequences were obtained from PBMCs. The chain couples TRBV18 to TRBJ2-2; 7 bases align to TRBD1. This receptor was obtained from a woman aged 35 to 49 in good health and CMV-seropositive. The CDR3 coding sequence is TGTGCCAGCTCCCAGGGACAGCTAACAACCGGGGAGCTGTTTTTT. Protein product: CASSQGQLTTGELFF. The variable domain in full, with the rest retrieved from reference TRBV18 and TRBJ2-2, is NAGVMQNPRHLVRRRGQEARLRCSPMKGHSHVYWYRQLPEEGLKFMVYLQKENIIDESGMPKERFSAEFPKEGPSILRIQQVVRGDSAAYFCASSQGQLTTGELFFGEGSRLTVL.